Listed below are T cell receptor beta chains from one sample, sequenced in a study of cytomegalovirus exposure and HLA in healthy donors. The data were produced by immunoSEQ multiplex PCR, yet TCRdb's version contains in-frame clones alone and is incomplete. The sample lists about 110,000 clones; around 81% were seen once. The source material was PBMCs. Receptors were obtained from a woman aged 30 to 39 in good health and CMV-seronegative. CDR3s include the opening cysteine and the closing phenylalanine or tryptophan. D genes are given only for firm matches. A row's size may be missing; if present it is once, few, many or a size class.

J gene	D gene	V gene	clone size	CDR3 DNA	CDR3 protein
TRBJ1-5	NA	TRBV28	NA	TGTGCCAGCAGCCTAGGGACACTGAATCAGCCCCAGCATTTT	CASSLGTLNQPQHF
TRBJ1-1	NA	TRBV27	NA	TGTGCCAGCAGTTTATCGGGGCGGGGGTTGGCTTTCTTT	CASSLSGRGLAFF
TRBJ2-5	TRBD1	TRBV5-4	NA	TGTGCCAGCAGCCCGGGACAGGGGAAGACCCAGTACTTC	CASSPGQGKTQYF
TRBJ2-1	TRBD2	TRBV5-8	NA	TGTGCCAGCAGCCCCGGGACTACGAACTACAATGAGCAGTTCTTC	CASSPGTTNYNEQFF
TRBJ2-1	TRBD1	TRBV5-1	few	TGCGCCAGCAGCCTACAGGGGGCGCGGAACAATGAGCAGTTCTTC	CASSLQGARNNEQFF
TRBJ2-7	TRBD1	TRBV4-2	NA	TGTGCCAGCAGCCCCAGGGACAGCACCTACGAGCAGTACTTC	CASSPRDSTYEQYF
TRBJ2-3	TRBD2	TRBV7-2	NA	TGTGCCACTGCGGGACTAGTCACAGATACGCAGTATTTT	CATAGLVTDTQYF
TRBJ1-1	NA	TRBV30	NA	TGTGCCTGGAGTGTAGGGCAGGGGTCAACTGAAGCTTTCTTT	CAWSVGQGSTEAFF
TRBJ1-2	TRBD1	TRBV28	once	TGTGCCAGCAGTGGGACAGGGAACTATGGCTACACCTTC	CASSGTGNYGYTF
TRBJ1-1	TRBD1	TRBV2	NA	TGTGCCAGCAGTGACCCCCTTCAGTACAGCCAGGGGGACACTGAAGCTTTCTTT	CASSDPLQYSQGDTEAFF
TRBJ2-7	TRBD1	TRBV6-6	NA	TGTGCCAGCAGTTACTCTCAGGGACAGGGGGCGGTGGAGCAGTACTTC	CASSYSQGQGAVEQYF
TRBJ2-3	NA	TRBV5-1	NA	TGCGCCAGCAGCTTGGCCGAGCTAGCGATCGATACGCAGTATTTT	CASSLAELAIDTQYF
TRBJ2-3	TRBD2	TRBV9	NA	TGTGCCAGCAGCGTAGAAGGACGTGGGACTAGGGCTGCAGATACGCAGTATTTT	CASSVEGRGTRAADTQYF
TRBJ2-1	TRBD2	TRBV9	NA	TGTGCCAGCAGCTCGGGGACTAGCGTTAGTTTAAATGAGCAGTTCTTC	CASSSGTSVSLNEQFF
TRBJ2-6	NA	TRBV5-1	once	TGCGCCAGCAGCTTATATTCGGGTTCCGGGGCCAACGTCCTGACTTTC	CASSLYSGSGANVLTF
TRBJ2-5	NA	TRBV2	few	TGTGCCAGCAGTTTACTAGCCCGAAATCCACAAGAGACCCAGTACTTC	CASSLLARNPQETQYF
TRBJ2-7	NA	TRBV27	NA	TGTGCCAGCAGTTTATCGCGGGGCGAGCAGTACTTC	CASSLSRGEQYF
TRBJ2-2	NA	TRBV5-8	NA	TGTGCCAGCAGCTGGGGAGTGAGGACCGGGGAGCTGTTTTTT	CASSWGVRTGELFF
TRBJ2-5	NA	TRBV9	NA	TGTGCCAGCAGCGTAGATGACCGGCGAGGAGAGACCCAGTACTTC	CASSVDDRRGETQYF
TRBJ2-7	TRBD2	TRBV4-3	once	TGCGCCAGCAGCGAAGGGACTAGCGGATACTACGAGCAGTACTTC	CASSEGTSGYYEQYF
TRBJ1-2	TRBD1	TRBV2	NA	TGTGCCAGCGCTGGAATTTCCGGGACAGAGAACCCATATAACTATGGCTACACCTTC	CASAGISGTENPYNYGYTF
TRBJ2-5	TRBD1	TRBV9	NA	TGTGCCAGCAGCGTAGATAGGGGGCCGCAAGAGACCCAGTACTTC	CASSVDRGPQETQYF
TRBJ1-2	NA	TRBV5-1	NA	TGCGCCAGCAGCAGCGGGACCCAAAAGAACTATGGCTACACCTTC	CASSSGTQKNYGYTF
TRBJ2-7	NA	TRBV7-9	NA	TGTTCCAGCAGCCCAAAGGGACATGAAGCCTACGAGCAGTACTTC	CSSSPKGHEAYEQYF
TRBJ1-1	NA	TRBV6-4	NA	TGTGCCAGCAGTGACTCGTCGTCGAACACTGAAGCTTTCTTT	CASSDSSSNTEAFF
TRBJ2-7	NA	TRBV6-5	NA	TGTGCCAGCAGGGTTTTGGGGGCAAGCTACGAGCAGTACTTC	CASRVLGASYEQYF
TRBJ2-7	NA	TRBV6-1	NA	TGTGCCAGTCTCCCCGTCGGGGTCCACGAGCAGTACTTC	CASLPVGVHEQYF
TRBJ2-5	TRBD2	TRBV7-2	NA	TGTGCCAGCAGCCAGGGGACTAGCGGAGACAAGAGCTACTTC	CASSQGTSGDKSYF
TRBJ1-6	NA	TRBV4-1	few	TGCGCCAGCAGCCACGAGGGAGGTAATTCACCCCTCCACTTT	CASSHEGGNSPLHF
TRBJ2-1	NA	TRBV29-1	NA	TGCAGCGTTGATGTCGGGAGCTCCTACAATGAGCAGTTCTTC	CSVDVGSSYNEQFF
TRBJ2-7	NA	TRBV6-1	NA	TGTGCCAGTCAGGGGTACTACGAGCAGTACTTC	CASQGYYEQYF
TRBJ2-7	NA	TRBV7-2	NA	TGTGCCAGCAGCTTAGACGCGGAGGACCCCTACGAGCAGTACTTC	CASSLDAEDPYEQYF
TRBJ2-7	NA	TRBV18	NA	TGTGCCAGCTCACCGGACAGCTCCTACGAGCAGTACTTC	CASSPDSSYEQYF
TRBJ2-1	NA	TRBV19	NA	TGTGCCAGTAGTGTGATTGGACGGGGGTCGAATGAGCAGTTCTTC	CASSVIGRGSNEQFF
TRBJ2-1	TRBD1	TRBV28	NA	TGTGCCAGCAGTTTCGGGGACAGGCCAAAATTTCTGTTCTTC	CASSFGDRPKFLFF
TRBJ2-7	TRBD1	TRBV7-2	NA	TGTGCCAGCAGCTTAGGGGGACAGCCCTTAGGGGGCAGTGGGAAGCAGTACTTC	CASSLGGQPLGGSGKQYF
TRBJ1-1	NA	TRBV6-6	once	TGTGCCAGCAGTTACCAGGGGCGGACTGAAGCTTTCTTT	CASSYQGRTEAFF
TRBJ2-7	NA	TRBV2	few	TGTGCCAGCAGTGACCTATCAAGGAGGGCCTACGAGCAGTACTTC	CASSDLSRRAYEQYF
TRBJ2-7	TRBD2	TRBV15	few	TGTGCCACCAGCAGGGGGACTAGCGGTTACGAGCAGTACTTC	CATSRGTSGYEQYF
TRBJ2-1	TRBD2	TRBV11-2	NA	TGTGCCAGCAGCCGCACTAGCGGGAGTCGGAATGAGCAGTTCTTC	CASSRTSGSRNEQFF
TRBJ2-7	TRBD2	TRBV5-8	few	TGTGCCAGCAGACTAGCGGGGCATTCCTACGAGCAGTACTTC	CASRLAGHSYEQYF
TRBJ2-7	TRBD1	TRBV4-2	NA	TGTGCCAGCAGCCGACAAGTCGGGACAGGGGATTACTACGAGCAGTACTTC	CASSRQVGTGDYYEQYF
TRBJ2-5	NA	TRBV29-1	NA	TGCAGCGTTGTATCCAGAGAGACCCAGTACTTC	CSVVSRETQYF
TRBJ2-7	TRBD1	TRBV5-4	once	TGTGCCAGCAGGGAAGGACAGGGAGGCGGGTACGAGCAGTACTTC	CASREGQGGGYEQYF
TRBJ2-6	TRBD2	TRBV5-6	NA	TGTGCCAGCAGCTGGAGGACTAGCAGGATAGGAGCTGGGGCCAACGTCCTGACTTTC	CASSWRTSRIGAGANVLTF
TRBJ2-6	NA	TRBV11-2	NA	TGTGCCAGCAGCCTACGACTCTCTGGGGCCAACGTCCTGACTTTC	CASSLRLSGANVLTF
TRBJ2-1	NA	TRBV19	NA	TGTGCCAGTACCTCCCGCGCGGAGTCACCCTACAATGAGCAGTTCTTC	CASTSRAESPYNEQFF
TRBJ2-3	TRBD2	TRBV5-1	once	TGCGCCAGCAGCTGGGGACCGGGGACTAGCGGCACAGATACGCAGTATTTT	CASSWGPGTSGTDTQYF
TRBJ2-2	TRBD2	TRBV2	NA	TGTGCCAGCATGGGGACTAGCGGGCCGAACACCGGGGAGCTGTTTTTT	CASMGTSGPNTGELFF
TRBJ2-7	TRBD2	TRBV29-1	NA	TGCAGCGCCCTGACTAGCTTCTCCTACGAGCAGTACTTC	CSALTSFSYEQYF
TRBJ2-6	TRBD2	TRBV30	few	TGTGCCTGGAGTCTCCTAGCGGGAACTGGTGGGGCCAACGTCCTGACTTTC	CAWSLLAGTGGANVLTF
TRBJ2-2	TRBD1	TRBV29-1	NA	TGCAGCGTTCGGGGACAGAGGAACACCGGGGAGCTGTTTTTT	CSVRGQRNTGELFF
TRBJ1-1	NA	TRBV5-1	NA	TGCGCCAGCAGCCCCCCGGGGATCCCTGAAGCTTTCTTT	CASSPPGIPEAFF
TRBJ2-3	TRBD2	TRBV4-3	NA	TGCGCCAGCAGCCAAGGCCGGGCGGGAGTTGGAACAGATACGCAGTATTTT	CASSQGRAGVGTDTQYF
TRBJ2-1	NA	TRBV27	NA	TGTGCCAGCAGTTTAACAGGGTTGGCCTCGTCAGAGGATGAGCAGTTCTTC	CASSLTGLASSEDEQFF
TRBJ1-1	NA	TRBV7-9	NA	TGTGCCAGCACTGGGAGCCCCGCAGTGGAAGCTTTCTTT	CASTGSPAVEAFF
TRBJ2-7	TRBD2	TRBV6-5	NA	TGTGCCAGCAGTTACTTCAGGACTAGCGGGAGGGACGAGCAGTACTTC	CASSYFRTSGRDEQYF
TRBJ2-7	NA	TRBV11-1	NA	TGTGCCAGCAGCTTAGATGGGGCCGTTGACGAGCAGTACTTC	CASSLDGAVDEQYF